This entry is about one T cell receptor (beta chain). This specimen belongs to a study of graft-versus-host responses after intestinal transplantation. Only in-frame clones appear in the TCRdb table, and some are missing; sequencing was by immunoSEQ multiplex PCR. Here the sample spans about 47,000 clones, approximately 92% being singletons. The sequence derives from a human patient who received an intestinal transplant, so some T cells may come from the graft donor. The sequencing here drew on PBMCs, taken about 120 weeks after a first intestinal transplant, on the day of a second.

CDR3 protein: CASRRDEQFF. The CDR3 region has the DNA TGTGCCAGCAGAAGGGATGAGCAGTTCTTC. V is TRBV28 and J is TRBJ2-1; D remains ambiguous. The length of the CDR3 is 10 residues. CDR1 is MDHEN and CDR2 is SYDVKM in the germline V gene. V was trimmed by 6 bases and J by 8 bases, leaving 5 bases between them.